The clone carrying this T cell receptor (beta chain) was picked up a small number of times. The CDR3 totals 14 residues. CDR1 is GTSNPN, CDR2 SVGIG, per germline (reference sequence). Unmatched junction bases numbered 7, after V lost 5 bases and J lost 6 bases. This table comes from immunoSEQ multiplex PCR, and its TCRdb copy is limited to in-frame clones, with some not included. The data show tens of thousands of clones, over 90% seen once. These data come from a study of cytomegalovirus exposure and HLA in healthy donors. The specimen was PBMCs. The receptor's source is a woman aged 18-35 years in good health and CMV-seropositive. The rearrangement joins TRBV30 to TRBJ1-4; 9 bases are a match to TRBD1. The CDR3 here is CAWVPGQGHEKLFF. The CDR3 coding sequence is TGTGCCTGGGTACCGGGACAGGGCCATGAAAAACTGTTTTTT.